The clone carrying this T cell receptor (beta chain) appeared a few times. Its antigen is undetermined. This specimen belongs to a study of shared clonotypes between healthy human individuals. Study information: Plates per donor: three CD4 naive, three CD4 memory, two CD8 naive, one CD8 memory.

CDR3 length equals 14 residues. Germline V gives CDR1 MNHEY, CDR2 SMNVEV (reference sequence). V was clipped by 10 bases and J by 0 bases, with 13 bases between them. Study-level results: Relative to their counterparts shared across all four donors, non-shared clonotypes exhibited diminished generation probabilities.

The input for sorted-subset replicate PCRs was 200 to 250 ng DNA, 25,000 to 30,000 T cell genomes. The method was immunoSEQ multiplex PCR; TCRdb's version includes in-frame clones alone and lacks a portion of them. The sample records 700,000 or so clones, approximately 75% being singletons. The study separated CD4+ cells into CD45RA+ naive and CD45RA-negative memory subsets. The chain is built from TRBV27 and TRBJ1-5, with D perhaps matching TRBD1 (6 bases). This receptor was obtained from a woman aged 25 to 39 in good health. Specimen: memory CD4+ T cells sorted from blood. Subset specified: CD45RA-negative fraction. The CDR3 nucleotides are TGTGCCACCCAAAACAGGGATAGCAATCAGCCCCAGCATTTT. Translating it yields CATQNRDSNQPQHF.